A selection of T cell receptor beta chains follows, all from one sample in a study of blood T cells in healthy people across ages. TCRdb re-analysed the 5' RACE reads in MiXCR, keeping a single row per CDR3 protein. Of around 1,800,000 distinct CDR3 sequences listed, around 42% are singletons. Sequencing was done on a sample of blood. The receptors originated from a human donor in good health. Both conserved end residues are part of each CDR3. Not every row has a clone size; where given, it reads once, few, many or a size class.

v_call,j_call,cdr3_length,clone_size,cdr3_aa
TRBV6-5,TRBJ2-7,16,few,CASSPSIGQRFYEQYF
TRBV6-5,TRBJ1-1,13,few,CASSYIRDTEAFF
TRBV29-1,TRBJ2-1,13,NA,CSIRTGTGGEQFF
TRBV7-9,TRBJ1-4,15,few,CASSLEGANFGKLFF
TRBV10-3,TRBJ2-5,18,many,CAISESPPDLTGDWEQYF
TRBV28,TRBJ1-1,15,few,CASNEGATMNTEAFF
TRBV12-3/TRBV12-4,TRBJ1-6,13,NA,CAGNGGRDSPLHF
TRBV29-1,TRBJ2-7,12,few,CSGGLQGYEQYF
TRBV7-2,TRBJ2-1,14,few,CASSFLAAWNEQFF
TRBV18,TRBJ2-7,14,few,CASSRETDTYEQYF
TRBV20-1,TRBJ1-5,12,NA,CSARQVGQPQHF
TRBV7-9,TRBJ1-4,14,NA,CASRRTGDNEKLFF
TRBV20-1,TRBJ1-6,17,NA,CSAWFIEDSSYNSPLHF
TRBV20-1,TRBJ2-1,16,NA,CSALRPGQGSYNEQFF
TRBV20-1,TRBJ2-7,14,NA,CSAGDQGALYEQYF
TRBV7-2,TRBJ2-5,16,NA,CASSLERRGGWETQYF
TRBV29-1,TRBJ2-5,14,few,CSVVSPSGAREQYF
TRBV7-9,TRBJ2-7,15,few,CASSLIEEVIYEQYF
TRBV20-1,TRBJ2-7,13,NA,CSARRLNAYEQYF
TRBV4-3,TRBJ1-2,16,NA,CASSQDWSGFTDGYTF
TRBV20-1,TRBJ2-3,16,many,CSAGKGSWRVGDTQYF
TRBV18,TRBJ2-3,13,NA,CASSPSWPDTQYF
TRBV25-1,TRBJ1-1,11,NA,CANKQDTEAFF
TRBV5-6,TRBJ1-2,14,NA,CASNGNGRDYGYTF
TRBV12-3/TRBV12-4,TRBJ1-1,13,NA,CAGNPLPGTEAFF
TRBV6-5,TRBJ2-1,12,NA,CASSRTQGARFF
TRBV4-3,TRBJ1-4,19,NA,CASSQSGQARGRDGEKLFF
TRBV10-3,TRBJ1-1,16,NA,CAISDLRVGGNTEAFF
TRBV7-9,TRBJ2-1,17,NA,CASSDRVDHRFRGEQFF
TRBV9,TRBJ1-2,13,NA,CASSSTIWGGYTF
TRBV25-1,TRBJ2-7,15,NA,CASSEPGTGAYEQYF
TRBV4-1,TRBJ2-1,12,NA,CASSTGLDEQFF
TRBV10-3,TRBJ2-3,12,few,CAIAGAGDTQYF
TRBV13,NA,14,NA,CASSQAGNSYEQYF
TRBV7-9,TRBJ2-1,13,few,CASSLTSYGEQFF
TRBV20-1,TRBJ1-1,12,few,CSASDGNTEAFF
TRBV7-2,TRBJ2-3,14,NA,CASSPREGPDTQYF
TRBV2,TRBJ1-2,14,NA,CASQTGMSSYGYTF
TRBV6-2/TRBV6-3,TRBJ1-1,24,NA,CASSYDIQETQYFGPGTLNTEAFF
TRBV20-1,TRBJ1-2,11,NA,CSASIGYGYTF
TRBV12-3/TRBV12-4,TRBJ2-7,16,NA,CARSGGWTSASYEQYF
TRBV9,TRBJ1-6,15,NA,CASSAGSSYNSPLHF